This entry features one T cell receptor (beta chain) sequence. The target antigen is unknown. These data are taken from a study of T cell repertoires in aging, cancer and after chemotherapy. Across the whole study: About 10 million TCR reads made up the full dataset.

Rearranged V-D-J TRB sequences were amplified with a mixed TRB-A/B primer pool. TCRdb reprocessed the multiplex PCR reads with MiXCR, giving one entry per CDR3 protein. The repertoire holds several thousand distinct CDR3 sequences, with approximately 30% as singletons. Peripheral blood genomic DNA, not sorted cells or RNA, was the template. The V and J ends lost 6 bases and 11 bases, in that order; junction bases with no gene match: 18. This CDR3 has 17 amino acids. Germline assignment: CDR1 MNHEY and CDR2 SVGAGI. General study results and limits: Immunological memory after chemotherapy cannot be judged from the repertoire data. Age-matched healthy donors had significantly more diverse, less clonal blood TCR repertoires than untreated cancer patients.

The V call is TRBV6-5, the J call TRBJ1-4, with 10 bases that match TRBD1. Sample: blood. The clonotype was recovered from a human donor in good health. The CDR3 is CASRRMTGGALGVKLFF. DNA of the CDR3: TGTGCCAGCAGACGGATGACAGGGGGCGCACTCGGAGTTAAACTGTTTTTT.